The T cell receptor (beta chain) under discussion was sequenced for a study of T cells in localized non-small cell lung cancer. Assay used: immunoSEQ multiplex PCR; TCRdb lists only in-frame clones, some missing. Of some 52,000 clones in the sample, 86% were seen once. From germline, CDR1 is SGHTA and CDR2 FQGNSA. J was trimmed by 3 bases and V by 5 bases; bases with no gene match: 10. The CDR3 runs 17 residues. The source was peripheral blood, collected before any cancer treatment. The V and J genes are TRBV7-2 and TRBJ2-4; TRBD2 matches at 10 bases. The clonotype originates from a male donor older than 55 with stage III squamous cell lung carcinoma. CDR3 protein: CASSNPGLAAFKNIQYF. CDR3 in DNA: TGTGCCAGCAGCAATCCCGGACTAGCGGCCTTCAAAAACATTCAGTACTTC.